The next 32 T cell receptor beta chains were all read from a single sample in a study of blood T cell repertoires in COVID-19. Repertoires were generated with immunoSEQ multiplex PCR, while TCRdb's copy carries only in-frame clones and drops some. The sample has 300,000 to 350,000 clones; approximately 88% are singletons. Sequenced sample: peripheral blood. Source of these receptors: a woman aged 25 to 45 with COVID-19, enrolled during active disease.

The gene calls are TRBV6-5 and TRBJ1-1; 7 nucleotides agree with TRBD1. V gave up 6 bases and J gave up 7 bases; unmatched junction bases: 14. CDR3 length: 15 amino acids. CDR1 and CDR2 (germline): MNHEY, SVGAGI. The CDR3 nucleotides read TGTGCCAGCAGGGACGGGGACAGCCAAGTTAATGAAGCTTTCTTT. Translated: CASRDGDSQVNEAFF.

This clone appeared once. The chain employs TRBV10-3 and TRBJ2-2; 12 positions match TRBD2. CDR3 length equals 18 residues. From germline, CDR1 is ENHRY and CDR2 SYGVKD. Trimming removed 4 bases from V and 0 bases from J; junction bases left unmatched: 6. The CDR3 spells CAISVRLAGVTNTGELFF. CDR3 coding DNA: TGTGCCATCAGTGTGCGACTAGCGGGGGTTACGAACACCGGGGAGCTGTTTTTT.

CDR3 nucleotide sequence: TGTGCCAGCAGATCCAATAGCAATCAGCCCCAGCATTTT. Its protein is CASRSNSNQPQHF. The chain combines TRBV6-5 with TRBJ1-5; D call uncertain. CDR1 is MNHEY and CDR2 is SVGAGI in the germline V gene. The ends were cut back, 6 bases at V and 0 bases at J, with 6 bases in the middle. The length of the CDR3 is 13 residues.

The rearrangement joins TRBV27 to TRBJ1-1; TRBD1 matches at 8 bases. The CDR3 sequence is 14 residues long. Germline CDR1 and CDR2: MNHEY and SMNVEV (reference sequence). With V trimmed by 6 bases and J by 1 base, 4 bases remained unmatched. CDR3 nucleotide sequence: TGTGCCAGCAGCTACGGGACAGGGAACACTGAAGCTTTCTTT. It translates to CASSYGTGNTEAFF.

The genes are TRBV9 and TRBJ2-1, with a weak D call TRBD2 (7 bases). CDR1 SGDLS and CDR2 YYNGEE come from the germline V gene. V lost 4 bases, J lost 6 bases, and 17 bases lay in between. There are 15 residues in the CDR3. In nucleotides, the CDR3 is TGTGCCAGCAGCACGGGGGCAGGGGAGGGCAATGAGCAGTTCTTC. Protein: CASSTGAGEGNEQFF.

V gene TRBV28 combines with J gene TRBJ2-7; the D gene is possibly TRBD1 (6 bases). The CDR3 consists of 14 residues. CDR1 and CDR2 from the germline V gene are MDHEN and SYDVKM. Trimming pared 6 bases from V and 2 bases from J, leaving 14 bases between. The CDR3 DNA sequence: TGTGCCAGCAGCATAAGACAGGTCCCCTACGAGCAGTACGTC. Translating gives CASSIRQVPYEQYV.

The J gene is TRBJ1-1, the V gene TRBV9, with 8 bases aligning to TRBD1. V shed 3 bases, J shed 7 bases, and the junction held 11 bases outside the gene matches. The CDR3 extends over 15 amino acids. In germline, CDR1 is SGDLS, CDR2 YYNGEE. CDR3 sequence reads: CASSARKDRAVEAFF. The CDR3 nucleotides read TGTGCCAGCAGCGCTCGAAAGGACAGGGCCGTTGAAGCTTTCTTT.

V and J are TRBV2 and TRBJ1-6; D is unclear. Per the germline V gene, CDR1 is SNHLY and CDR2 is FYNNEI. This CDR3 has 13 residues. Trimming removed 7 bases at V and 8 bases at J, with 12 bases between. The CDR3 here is CASMSGPYSPLHF. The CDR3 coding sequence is TGTGCCAGCATGTCGGGTCCCTATTCACCCCTCCACTTT.

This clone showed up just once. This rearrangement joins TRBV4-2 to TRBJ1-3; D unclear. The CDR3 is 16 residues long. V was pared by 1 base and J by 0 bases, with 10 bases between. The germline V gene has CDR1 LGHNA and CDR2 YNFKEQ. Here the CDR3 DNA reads TGTGCCAGCAGCCAAGTTGTGCGCTCCTCTGGAAACACCATATATTTT. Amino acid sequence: CASSQVVRSSGNTIYF.

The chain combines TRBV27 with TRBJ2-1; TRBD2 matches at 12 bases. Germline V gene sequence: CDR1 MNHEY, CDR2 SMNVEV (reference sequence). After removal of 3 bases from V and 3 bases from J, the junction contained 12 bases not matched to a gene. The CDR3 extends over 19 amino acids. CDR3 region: CASSFRLRLAGAIYNEQFF. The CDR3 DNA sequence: TGTGCCAGCAGTTTCCGCCTCAGACTAGCGGGGGCTATCTACAATGAGCAGTTCTTC.

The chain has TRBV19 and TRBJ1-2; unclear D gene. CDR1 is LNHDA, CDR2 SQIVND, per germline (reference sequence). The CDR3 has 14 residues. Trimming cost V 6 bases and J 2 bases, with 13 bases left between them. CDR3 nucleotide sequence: TGTGCCAGTAGGAGCGAGGAACCCAACTATGGCTACACCTTC. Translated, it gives CASRSEEPNYGYTF.

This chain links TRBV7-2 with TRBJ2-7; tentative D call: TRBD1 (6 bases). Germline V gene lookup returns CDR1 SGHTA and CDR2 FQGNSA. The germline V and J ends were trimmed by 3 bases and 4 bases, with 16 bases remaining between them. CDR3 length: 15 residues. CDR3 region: CASSFRTVAGYEQYF. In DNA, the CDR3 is TGTGCCAGCAGCTTTCGGACAGTTGCTGGGTACGAGCAGTACTTC.

The CDR3, as DNA: TGTGCCAGCTCCGCGACAATAGGGGGCTCCTACGAGCAGTACGTC. Translated: CASSATIGGSYEQYV. J is TRBJ2-7 and V is TRBV28, with a possible D match to TRBD1 (6 bases). With 8 bases removed from V and 0 bases from J, the gap between germline ends came to 17 bases. Looked up from germline, CDR1 is MDHEN and CDR2 is SYDVKM. The CDR3 loop spans 15 amino acids.

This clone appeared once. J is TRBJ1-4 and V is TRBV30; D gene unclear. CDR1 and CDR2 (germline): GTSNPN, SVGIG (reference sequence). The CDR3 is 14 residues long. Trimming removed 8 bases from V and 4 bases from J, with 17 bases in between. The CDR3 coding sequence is TGTGCCCCAGCCCACCGGGAGGGTAATGAAAAACTGTTTTTT. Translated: CAPAHREGNEKLFF.

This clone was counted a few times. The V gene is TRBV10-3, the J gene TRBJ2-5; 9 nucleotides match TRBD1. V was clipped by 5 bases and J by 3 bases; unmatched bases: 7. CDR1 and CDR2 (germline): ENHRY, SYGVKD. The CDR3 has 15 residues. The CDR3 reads CAISSLTGGKETQYF. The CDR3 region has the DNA TGTGCCATCAGTAGCCTGACAGGGGGGAAAGAGACCCAGTACTTC.

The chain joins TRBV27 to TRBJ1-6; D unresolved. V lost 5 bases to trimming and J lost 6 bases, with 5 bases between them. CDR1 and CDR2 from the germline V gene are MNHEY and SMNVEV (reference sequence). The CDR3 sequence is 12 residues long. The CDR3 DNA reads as TGTGCCAGCAGTGAGATTAATTCACCCCTCCACTTT. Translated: CASSEINSPLHF.

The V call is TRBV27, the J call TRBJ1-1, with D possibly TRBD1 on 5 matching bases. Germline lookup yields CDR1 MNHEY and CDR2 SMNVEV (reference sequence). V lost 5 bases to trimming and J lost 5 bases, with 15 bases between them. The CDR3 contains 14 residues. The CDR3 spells CASSPTGGVTEAFF. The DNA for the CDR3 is TGTGCCAGCAGTCCAACGGGGGGGGTGACTGAAGCTTTCTTT.

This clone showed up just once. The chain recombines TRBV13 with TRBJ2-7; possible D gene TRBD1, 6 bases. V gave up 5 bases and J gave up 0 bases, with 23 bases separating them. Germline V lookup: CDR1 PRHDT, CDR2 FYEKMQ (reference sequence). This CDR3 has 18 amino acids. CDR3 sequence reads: CASSPGWQGSSSSYEQYF. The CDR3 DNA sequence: TGTGCCAGCAGCCCCGGTTGGCAGGGGTCCTCATCCTCCTACGAGCAGTACTTC.

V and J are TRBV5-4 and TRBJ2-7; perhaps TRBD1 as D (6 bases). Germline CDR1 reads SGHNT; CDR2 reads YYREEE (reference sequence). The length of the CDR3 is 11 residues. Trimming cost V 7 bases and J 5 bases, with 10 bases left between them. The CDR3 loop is CASHRAHEQYV. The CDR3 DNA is TGTGCCAGCCACAGGGCCCACGAGCAGTACGTC.

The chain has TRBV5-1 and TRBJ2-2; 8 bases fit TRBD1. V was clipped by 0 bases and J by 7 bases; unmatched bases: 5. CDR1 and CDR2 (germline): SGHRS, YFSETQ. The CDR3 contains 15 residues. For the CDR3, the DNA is TGCGCCAGCAGCTTGGTGCCAGGGGGCGGCGGGGAGCTGTTTTTT. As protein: CASSLVPGGGGELFF.

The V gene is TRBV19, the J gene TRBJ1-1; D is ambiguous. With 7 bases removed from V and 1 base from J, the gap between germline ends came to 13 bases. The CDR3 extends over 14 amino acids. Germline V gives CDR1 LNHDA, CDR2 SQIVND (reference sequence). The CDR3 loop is CASKYGGGNTEAFF. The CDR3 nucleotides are TGTGCCAGTAAGTATGGTGGAGGGAACACTGAAGCTTTCTTT.

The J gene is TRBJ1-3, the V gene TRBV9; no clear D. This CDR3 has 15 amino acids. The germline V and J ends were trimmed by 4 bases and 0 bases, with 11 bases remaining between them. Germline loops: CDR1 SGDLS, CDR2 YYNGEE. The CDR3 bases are TGTGCCAGCAGCCCCCCCCTATACTCTGGAAACACCATATATTTT. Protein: CASSPPLYSGNTIYF.

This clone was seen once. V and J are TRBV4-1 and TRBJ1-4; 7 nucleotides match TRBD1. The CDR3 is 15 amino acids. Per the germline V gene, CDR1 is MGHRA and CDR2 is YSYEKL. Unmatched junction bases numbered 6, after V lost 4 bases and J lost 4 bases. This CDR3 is CASSPGDSRNEKLFF. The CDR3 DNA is TGCGCCAGCAGCCCAGGGGACAGCCGTAATGAAAAACTGTTTTTT.

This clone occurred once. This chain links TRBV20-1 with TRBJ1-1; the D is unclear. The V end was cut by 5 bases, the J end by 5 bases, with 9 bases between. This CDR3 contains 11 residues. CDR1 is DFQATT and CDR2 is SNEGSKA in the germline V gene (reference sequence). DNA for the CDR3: TGCAGTGCTCCTTGGAGGACTGAAGCTTTCTTT. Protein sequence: CSAPWRTEAFF.

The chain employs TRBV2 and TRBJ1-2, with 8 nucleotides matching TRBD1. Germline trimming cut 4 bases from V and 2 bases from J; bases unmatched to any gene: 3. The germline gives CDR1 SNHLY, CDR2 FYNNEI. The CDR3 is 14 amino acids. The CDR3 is CASSGGQANYGYTF. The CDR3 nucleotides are TGTGCCAGCAGTGGGGGACAGGCGAACTATGGCTACACCTTC. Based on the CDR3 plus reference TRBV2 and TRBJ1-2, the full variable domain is EPEVTQTPSHQVTQMGQEVILRCVPISNHLYFYWYRQILGQKVEFLVSFYNNEISEKSEIFDDQFSVERPDGSNFTLKIRSTKLEDSAMYFCASSGGQANYGYTFGSGTRLTVV.

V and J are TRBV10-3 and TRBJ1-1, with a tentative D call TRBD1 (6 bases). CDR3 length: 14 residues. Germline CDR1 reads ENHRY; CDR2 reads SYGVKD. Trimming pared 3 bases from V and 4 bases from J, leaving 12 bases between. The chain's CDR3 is CAISEGGAGTEAFF. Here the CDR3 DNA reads TGTGCCATCAGTGAAGGGGGGGCGGGCACTGAAGCTTTCTTT.

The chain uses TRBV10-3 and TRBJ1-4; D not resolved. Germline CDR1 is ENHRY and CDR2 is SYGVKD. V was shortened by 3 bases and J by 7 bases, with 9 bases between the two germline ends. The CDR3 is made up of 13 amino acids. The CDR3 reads CAISDGPREKLFF. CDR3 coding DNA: TGTGCCATCAGTGATGGGCCTCGTGAAAAACTGTTTTTT.

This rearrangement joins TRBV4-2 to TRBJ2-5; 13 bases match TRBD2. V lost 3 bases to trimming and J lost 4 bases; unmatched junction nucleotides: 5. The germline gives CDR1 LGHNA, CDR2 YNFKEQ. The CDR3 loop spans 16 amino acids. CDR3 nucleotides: TGTGCCAGCAGCCAGGCGACTAGCGGGGGGCGAGAGACCCAGTACTTC. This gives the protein CASSQATSGGRETQYF.

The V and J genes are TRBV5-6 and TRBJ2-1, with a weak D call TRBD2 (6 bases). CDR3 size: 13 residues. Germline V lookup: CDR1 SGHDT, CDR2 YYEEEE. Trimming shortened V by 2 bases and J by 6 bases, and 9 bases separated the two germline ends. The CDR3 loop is CASSFTSFNEQFF. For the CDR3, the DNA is TGTGCCAGCAGCTTTACTAGCTTCAATGAGCAGTTCTTC.

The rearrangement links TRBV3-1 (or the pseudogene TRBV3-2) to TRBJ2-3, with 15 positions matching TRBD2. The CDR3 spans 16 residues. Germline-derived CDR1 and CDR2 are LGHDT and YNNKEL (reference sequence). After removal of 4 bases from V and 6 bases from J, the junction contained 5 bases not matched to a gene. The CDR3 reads CASSPMGLAGGDTQYF. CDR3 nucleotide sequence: TGTGCCAGCAGCCCCATGGGACTAGCGGGGGGCGATACGCAGTATTTT.

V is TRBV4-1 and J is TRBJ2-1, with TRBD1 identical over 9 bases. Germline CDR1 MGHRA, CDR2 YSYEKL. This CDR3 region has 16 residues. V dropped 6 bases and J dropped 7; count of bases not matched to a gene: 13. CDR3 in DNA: TGCGCCAGCAGACTTGGAGGGACAGGGTCAAGGAATGAGCAGTTCTTC. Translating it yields CASRLGGTGSRNEQFF.

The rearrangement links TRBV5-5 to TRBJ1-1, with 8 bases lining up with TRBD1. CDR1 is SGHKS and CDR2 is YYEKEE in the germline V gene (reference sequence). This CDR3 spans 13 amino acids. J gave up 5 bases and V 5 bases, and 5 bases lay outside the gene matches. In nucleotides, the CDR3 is TGTGCCAGCAGTCATCAGGGGGCTACTGAAGCTTTCTTT. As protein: CASSHQGATEAFF.